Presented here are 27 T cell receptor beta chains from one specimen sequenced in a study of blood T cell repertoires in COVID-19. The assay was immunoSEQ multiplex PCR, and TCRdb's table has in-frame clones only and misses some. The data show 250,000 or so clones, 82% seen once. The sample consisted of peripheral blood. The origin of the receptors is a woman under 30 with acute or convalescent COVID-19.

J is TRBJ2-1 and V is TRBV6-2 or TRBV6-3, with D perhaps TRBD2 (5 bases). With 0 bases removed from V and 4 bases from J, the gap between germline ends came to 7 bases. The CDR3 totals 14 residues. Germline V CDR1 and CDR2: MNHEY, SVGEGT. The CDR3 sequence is CASSYSDSYNEQFF. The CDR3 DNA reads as TGTGCCAGCAGTTACTCGGACTCATACAATGAGCAGTTCTTC.

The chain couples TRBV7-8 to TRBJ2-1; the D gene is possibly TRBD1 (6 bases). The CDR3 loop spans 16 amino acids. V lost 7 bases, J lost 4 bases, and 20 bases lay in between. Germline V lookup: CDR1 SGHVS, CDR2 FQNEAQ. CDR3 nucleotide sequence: TGTGCCAGCAAGACTCAACATGGACAGAGTTACAATGAGCAGTTCTTC. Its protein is CASKTQHGQSYNEQFF.

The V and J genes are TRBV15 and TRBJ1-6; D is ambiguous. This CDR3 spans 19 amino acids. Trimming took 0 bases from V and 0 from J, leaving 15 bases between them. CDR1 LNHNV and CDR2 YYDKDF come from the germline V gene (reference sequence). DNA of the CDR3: TGTGCCACCAGCAGAGAAAGAGCGGAGGGCGGCTCCTATAATTCACCCCTCCACTTT. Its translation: CATSRERAEGGSYNSPLHF.

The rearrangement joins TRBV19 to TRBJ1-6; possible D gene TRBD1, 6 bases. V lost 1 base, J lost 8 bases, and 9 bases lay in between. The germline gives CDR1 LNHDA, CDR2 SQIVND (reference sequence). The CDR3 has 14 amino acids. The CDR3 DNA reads TGTGCCAGTAGTATAGGTCAGGGGTATTCACCCCTCCACTTT. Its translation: CASSIGQGYSPLHF. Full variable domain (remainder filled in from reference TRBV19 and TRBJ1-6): DGGITQSPKYLFRKEGQNVTLSCEQNLNHDAMYWYRQDPGQGLRLIYYSQIVNDFQKGDIAEGYSVSREKKESFPLTVTSAQKNPTAFYLCASSIGQGYSPLHFGNGTRLTVT.

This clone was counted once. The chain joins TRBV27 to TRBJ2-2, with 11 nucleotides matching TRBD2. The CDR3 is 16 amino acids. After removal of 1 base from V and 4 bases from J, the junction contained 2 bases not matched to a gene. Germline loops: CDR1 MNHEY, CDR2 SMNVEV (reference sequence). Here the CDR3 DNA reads TGTGCCAGCAGTTTATGGCTAGCGGGAGGCACCGGGGAGCTGTTTTTT. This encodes CASSLWLAGGTGELFF.

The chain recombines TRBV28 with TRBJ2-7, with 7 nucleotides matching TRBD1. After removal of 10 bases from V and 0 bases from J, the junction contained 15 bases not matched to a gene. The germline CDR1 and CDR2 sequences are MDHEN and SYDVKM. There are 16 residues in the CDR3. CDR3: CATTPSGGISSYEQYF. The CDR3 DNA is TGTGCCACCACCCCCTCAGGGGGAATAAGCTCCTACGAGCAGTACTTC.

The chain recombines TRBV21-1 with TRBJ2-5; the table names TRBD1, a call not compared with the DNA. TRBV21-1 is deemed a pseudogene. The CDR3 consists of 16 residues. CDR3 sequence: CASGLKGRTGQETQYF. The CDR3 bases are TGTGCCAGCGGATTAAAGGGACGGACAGGTCAAGAGACCCAGTACTTC.

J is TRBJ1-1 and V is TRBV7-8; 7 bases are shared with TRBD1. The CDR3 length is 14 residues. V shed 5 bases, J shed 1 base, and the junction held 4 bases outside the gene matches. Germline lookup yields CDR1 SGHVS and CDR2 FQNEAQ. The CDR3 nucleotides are TGTGCCAGCAGCCAACAGGGGCGGAACACTGAAGCTTTCTTT. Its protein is CASSQQGRNTEAFF.

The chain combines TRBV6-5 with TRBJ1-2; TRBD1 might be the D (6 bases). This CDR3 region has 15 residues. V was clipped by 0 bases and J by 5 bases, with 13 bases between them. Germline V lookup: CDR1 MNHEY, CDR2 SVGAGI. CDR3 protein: CASSYSQGVPYGYTF. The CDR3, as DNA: TGTGCCAGCAGTTACTCACAGGGAGTCCCATATGGCTACACCTTC.

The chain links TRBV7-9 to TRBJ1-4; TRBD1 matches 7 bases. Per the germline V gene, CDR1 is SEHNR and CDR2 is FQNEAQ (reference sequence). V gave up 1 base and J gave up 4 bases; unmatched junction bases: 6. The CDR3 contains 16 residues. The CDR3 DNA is TGTGCCAGCAGCTTAGGCCAGGGGGTGAATAATGAAAAACTGTTTTTT. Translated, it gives CASSLGQGVNNEKLFF.

CDR3 coding DNA: TGTGCCTGGACACTAGCAGGATCCACAGATACGCAGTATTTT. It encodes CAWTLAGSTDTQYF. The rearrangement links TRBV30 to TRBJ2-3; possibly TRBD2 for D (6 bases). Looked up from germline, CDR1 is GTSNPN and CDR2 is SVGIG (reference sequence). Deletions cut 4 bases from V and 2 bases from J, with 13 bases between. CDR3 length: 14 residues.

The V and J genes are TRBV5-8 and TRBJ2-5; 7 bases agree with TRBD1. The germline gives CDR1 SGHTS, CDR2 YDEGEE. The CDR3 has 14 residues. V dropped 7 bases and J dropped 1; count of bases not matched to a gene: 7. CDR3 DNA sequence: TGTGCCAGCGTTACACAGGGGTCCCAAGAGACCCAGTACTTC. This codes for CASVTQGSQETQYF.

The CDR3 DNA follows: TGTGCCAGCAGCCAGCGGACAGGGGAGCAGTTCTTC. Translated: CASSQRTGEQFF. The V call is TRBV7-2, the J call TRBJ2-1; 8 nucleotides line up with TRBD1. V lost 5 bases to trimming and J lost 10 bases; unmatched junction nucleotides: 4. Looked up from germline, CDR1 is SGHTA and CDR2 is FQGNSA. The CDR3 extends over 12 amino acids.

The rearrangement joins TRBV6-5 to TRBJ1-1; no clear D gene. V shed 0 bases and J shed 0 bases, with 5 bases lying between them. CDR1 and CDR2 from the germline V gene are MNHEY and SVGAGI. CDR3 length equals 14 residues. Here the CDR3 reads CASSYSSLNTEAFF. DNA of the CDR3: TGTGCCAGCAGTTACTCGAGTTTGAACACTGAAGCTTTCTTT.

The CDR3 is CASTWDRGSSYEQYF. The CDR3 nucleotides are TGTGCCAGCACCTGGGACAGGGGGAGCTCCTACGAGCAGTACTTC. The chain couples TRBV28 to TRBJ2-7, with 11 bases aligning to TRBD1. There are 15 residues in the CDR3. CDR1 is MDHEN and CDR2 is SYDVKM in the germline V gene. Losses at the gene ends were 7 bases for V and 0 bases for J; bases not matched to a gene: 5.

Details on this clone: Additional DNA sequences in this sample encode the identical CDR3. The CDR3 sequence: CASSRSGSGETQYF. The CDR3 DNA reads as TGTGCCAGCAGTCGTAGCGGGAGCGGTGAGACCCAGTACTTC. V is TRBV6-5 and J is TRBJ2-5; 9 bases are shared with TRBD2. Germline V lookup: CDR1 MNHEY, CDR2 SVGAGI. CDR3 length equals 14 residues. Losses at the gene ends were 5 bases for V and 5 bases for J; bases not matched to a gene: 6.

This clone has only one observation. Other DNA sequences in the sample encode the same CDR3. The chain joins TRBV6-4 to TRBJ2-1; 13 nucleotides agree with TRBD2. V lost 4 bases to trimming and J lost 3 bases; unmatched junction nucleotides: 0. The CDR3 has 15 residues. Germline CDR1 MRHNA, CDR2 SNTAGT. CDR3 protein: CASSGTSGSYNEQFF. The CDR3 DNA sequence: TGTGCCAGCAGTGGGACTAGCGGGAGCTACAATGAGCAGTTCTTC.

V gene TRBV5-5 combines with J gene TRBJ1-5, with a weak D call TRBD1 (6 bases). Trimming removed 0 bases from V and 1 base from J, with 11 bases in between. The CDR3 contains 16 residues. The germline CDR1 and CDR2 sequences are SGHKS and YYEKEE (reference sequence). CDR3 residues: CASSLGRGASNQPQHF. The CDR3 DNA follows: TGTGCCAGCAGCTTGGGGCGGGGGGCGAGCAATCAGCCCCAGCATTTT.

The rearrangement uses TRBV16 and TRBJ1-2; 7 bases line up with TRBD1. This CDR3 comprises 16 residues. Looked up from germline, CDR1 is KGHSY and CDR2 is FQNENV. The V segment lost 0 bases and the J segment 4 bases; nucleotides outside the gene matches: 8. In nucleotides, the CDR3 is TGTGCCAGCAGCCAATCGCCAGGGGGTCTCGGCTATGGCTACACCTTC. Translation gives CASSQSPGGLGYGYTF. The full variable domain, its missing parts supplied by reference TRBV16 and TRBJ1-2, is GEEVAQTPKHLVRGEGQKAKLYCAPIKGHSYVFWYQQVLKNEFKFLISFQNENVFDETGMPKERFSAKCLPNSPCSLEIQATKLEDSAVYFCASSQSPGGLGYGYTFGSGTRLTVV.

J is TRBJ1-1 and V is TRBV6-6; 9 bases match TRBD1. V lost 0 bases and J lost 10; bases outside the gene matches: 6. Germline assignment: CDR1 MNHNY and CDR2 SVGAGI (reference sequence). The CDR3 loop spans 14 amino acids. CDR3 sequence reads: CASSYSRDRAPAFF. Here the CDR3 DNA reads TGTGCCAGCAGTTACTCGAGGGACAGGGCTCCAGCTTTCTTT.

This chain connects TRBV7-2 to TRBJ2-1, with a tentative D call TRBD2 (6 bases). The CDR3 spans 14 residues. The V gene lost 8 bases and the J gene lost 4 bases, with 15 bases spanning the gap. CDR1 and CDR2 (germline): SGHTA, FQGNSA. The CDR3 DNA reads TGTGCCAGCGCCGGAGGGGCCCCTTACAATGAGCAGTTCTTC. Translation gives CASAGGAPYNEQFF.

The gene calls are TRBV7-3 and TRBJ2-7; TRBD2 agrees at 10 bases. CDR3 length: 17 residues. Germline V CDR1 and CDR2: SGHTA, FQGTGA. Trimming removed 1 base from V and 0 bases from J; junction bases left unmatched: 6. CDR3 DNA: TGTGCCAGCAGCTTAAGGGGGCTAGCGGGGGCCTCCTACGAGCAGTACTTC. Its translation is CASSLRGLAGASYEQYF.

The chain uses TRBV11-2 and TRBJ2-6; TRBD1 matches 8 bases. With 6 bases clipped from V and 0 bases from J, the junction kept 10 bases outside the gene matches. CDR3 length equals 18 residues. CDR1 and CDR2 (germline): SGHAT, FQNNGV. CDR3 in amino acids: CASRFRDRLSSGANVLTF. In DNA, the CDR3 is TGTGCCAGCAGGTTCCGGGACAGGTTAAGCTCTGGGGCCAACGTCCTGACTTTC.

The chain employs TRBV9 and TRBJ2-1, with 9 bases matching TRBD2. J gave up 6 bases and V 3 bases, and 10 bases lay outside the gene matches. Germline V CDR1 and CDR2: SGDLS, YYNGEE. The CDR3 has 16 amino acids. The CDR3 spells CASSATPGLAPNEQFF. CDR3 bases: TGTGCCAGCAGCGCGACCCCGGGACTAGCCCCCAATGAGCAGTTCTTC.

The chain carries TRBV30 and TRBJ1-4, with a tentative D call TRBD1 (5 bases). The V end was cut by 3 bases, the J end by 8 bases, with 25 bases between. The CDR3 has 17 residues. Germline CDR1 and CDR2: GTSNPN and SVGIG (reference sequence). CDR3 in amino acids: CAWRPGTGAKRVEKLFF. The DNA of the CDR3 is TGTGCCTGGAGGCCCGGGACGGGAGCAAAGAGGGTGGAAAAACTGTTTTTT.

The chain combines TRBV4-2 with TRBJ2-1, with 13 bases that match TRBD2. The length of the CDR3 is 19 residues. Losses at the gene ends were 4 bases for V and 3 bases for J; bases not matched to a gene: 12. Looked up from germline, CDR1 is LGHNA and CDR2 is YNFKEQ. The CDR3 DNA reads TGTGCCAGCAGCCTCGGGACTAGCGGGACAGCCAAGCGCTACAATGAGCAGTTCTTC. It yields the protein CASSLGTSGTAKRYNEQFF.

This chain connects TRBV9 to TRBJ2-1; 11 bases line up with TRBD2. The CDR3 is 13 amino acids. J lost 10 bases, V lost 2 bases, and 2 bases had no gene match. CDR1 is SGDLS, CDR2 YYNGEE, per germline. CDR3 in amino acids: CASSVGLAEEQFF. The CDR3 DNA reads TGTGCCAGCAGCGTGGGACTAGCGGAGGAGCAGTTCTTC.